This TCR beta chain was sequenced for a study of blood T cell repertoires in COVID-19. Overall study context: Material from acute and convalescent COVID-19 was sourced from the United States, Italy and Spain. Nucleic acid was either cDNA or gDNA, and it came from T cells, B-cell-depleted T cells, or PBMCs.

In the original processing: It was from reference gene primer amplification that nucleated cell counts were estimated. TCRdb keeps only in-frame clones here, not all; method: immunoSEQ multiplex PCR. That table supplies the V and J calls and clone size; D and trimming were determined from the DNA. This repertoire shows fewer than 300,000 clones, over 70% found once; its top ten account for over 3%. The J segment lost 8 bases and the V segment lost 2 bases, leaving 8 bases of the junction unmatched. Germline assignment: CDR1 MNHEY and CDR2 SVGEGT. This CDR3 is 14 amino acids long. The receptor's source is a woman at least 80 years old with acute or convalescent COVID-19. The rearrangement joins TRBV6-2 or TRBV6-3 to TRBJ1-1, with 7 bases identical to TRBD1. Sample: peripheral blood. CDR3 bases: TGTGCCAGCAGTTACAGACAGGGAGCTGTCGAAGCTTTCTTT. The encoded protein is CASSYRQGAVEAFF.